The 9 T cell receptor beta chains listed next were all sequenced from one sample in a study of breast tumors, draining lymph nodes, adjacent tissues. TCRdb re-called the multiplex PCR reads through MiXCR, storing one row per CDR3 protein. This table has about 52,000 distinct CDR3 sequences, around 45% appearing once. The sequencing input was breast tumor tissue. The source of these receptors is a female donor with breast cancer. Some clones in this sample may be carry-over from other donors' samples.

This clonotype was recorded many times. The gene calls are TRBV4-2 and TRBJ2-7; 8 bases are shared with TRBD2. CDR1 and CDR2 (germline): LGHNA, YNFKEQ. J lost 6 bases, V lost 3 bases, and 7 bases had no gene match. The CDR3 runs to 14 residues. CDR3 sequence: CASSQSGGPIEQYF. For the CDR3, the DNA is TGTGCCAGCAGCCAGTCGGGAGGGCCCATCGAGCAGTACTTC.

With regard to this clonotype: This is likely a read error, given that the CDR3 carries no conserved phenylalanine or tryptophan at its end. This chain uses TRBV29-1 with TRBJ1-1, with D perhaps matching TRBD1 (5 bases). The V end was cut by 6 bases, the J end by 3 bases, with 14 bases between. The CDR3 covers 13 residues. The germline CDR1 and CDR2 sequences are SQVTM and ANQGSEA. Written as DNA, the CDR3 is TGCAGCGTCCCAGGGACTGAGGACACTGAAGCTTTCCTT. Residues: CSVPGTEDTEAFL.

This clonotype has ten or more counts. This chain links TRBV6-6 with TRBJ2-7, with TRBD1 matching 7 bases. Germline V gives CDR1 MNHNY, CDR2 SVGAGI (reference sequence). The CDR3 is 14 residues long. With 6 bases clipped from V and 0 bases from J, the junction kept 5 bases outside the gene matches. CDR3 residues: CASSSRQGSYEQYF. The CDR3, as DNA: TGTGCCAGCAGCTCCCGACAGGGCTCCTACGAGCAGTACTTC.

The rearrangement links TRBV7-2 to TRBJ2-2; TRBD1 matches at 10 bases. This CDR3 comprises 15 residues. The germline V gene has CDR1 SGHTA and CDR2 FQGNSA. The junction had 5 bases not matched to a gene; V was cut back by 5 bases and J by 5 bases. CDR3: CASSRGQGWTGELFF. The DNA for the CDR3 is TGTGCCAGCAGCCGGGGACAGGGGTGGACCGGGGAGCTGTTTTTT.

The chain couples TRBV20-1 to TRBJ1-1, with D unresolved. The CDR3 spans 18 residues. V shed 2 bases and J shed 0 bases, with 22 bases lying between them. CDR1 is DFQATT and CDR2 is SNEGSKA in the germline V gene (reference sequence). This CDR3 is CSARWRSTGVRMNTEAFF. The DNA for the CDR3 is TGCAGTGCTAGATGGCGTTCTACCGGAGTAAGAATGAACACTGAAGCTTTCTTT.

This clonotype was seen just once. A much larger clone lies one base from this, so it may be a read error. CDR3 in amino acids: CSAWGTGPTSNQPQHF. In nucleotides, the CDR3 is TGCAGTGCCTGGGGGACAGGGCCCACTAGCAATCAGCCCCAGCATTTT. This rearrangement joins TRBV20-1 to TRBJ1-5, with TRBD1 identical over 9 bases. V was clipped by 6 bases and J by 0 bases; unmatched bases: 9. The CDR3 runs to 16 residues. The V gene's germline CDR1 is DFQATT and CDR2 SNEGSKA (reference sequence).

V usage is TRBV5-1 and J usage is TRBJ2-7, with D perhaps TRBD1 or TRBD2 (5 bases each). Per the germline V gene, CDR1 is SGHRS and CDR2 is YFSETQ. This CDR3 comprises 13 residues. V lost 3 bases to trimming and J lost 6 bases, with 13 bases between them. The CDR3 region has the DNA TGCGCCAGCAGCTGGGGTTGGGACGGCGAGCAGTACTTC. Its translation: CASSWGWDGEQYF. The variable domain in full, with the rest retrieved from reference TRBV5-1 and TRBJ2-7, is KAGVTQTPRYLIKTRGQQVTLSCSPISGHRSVSWYQQTPGQGLQFLFEYFSETQRNKGNFPGRFSGRQFSNSRSEMNVSTLELGDSALYLCASSWGWDGEQYFGPGTRLTVT.

Regarding this clonotype: A single base separates this from a much larger clone, so it may be a read error. The V call is TRBV7-6, the J call TRBJ1-2; D is unclear. CDR1 and CDR2 (germline): SGHVS, FNYEAQ. The length of the CDR3 is 15 residues. The V and J ends lost 2 bases and 3 bases respectively, with 13 bases between them. As DNA, the CDR3 is TGTGCCAGCAGCTTATCGCCCGACGGGGACTATGGCTACACCTTC. Protein: CASSLSPDGDYGYTF.

The chain has TRBV9 and TRBJ1-3; 7 positions agree with TRBD1. The ends lost 3 bases at V and 2 bases at J; junction bases unmatched: 2. Per germline, CDR1 SGDLS and CDR2 YYNGEE. The CDR3 is 14 residues long. CDR3 nucleotide sequence: TGTGCCAGCAGCGAGACAGGGCCTGGAAACACCATATATTTT. It specifies CASSETGPGNTIYF.